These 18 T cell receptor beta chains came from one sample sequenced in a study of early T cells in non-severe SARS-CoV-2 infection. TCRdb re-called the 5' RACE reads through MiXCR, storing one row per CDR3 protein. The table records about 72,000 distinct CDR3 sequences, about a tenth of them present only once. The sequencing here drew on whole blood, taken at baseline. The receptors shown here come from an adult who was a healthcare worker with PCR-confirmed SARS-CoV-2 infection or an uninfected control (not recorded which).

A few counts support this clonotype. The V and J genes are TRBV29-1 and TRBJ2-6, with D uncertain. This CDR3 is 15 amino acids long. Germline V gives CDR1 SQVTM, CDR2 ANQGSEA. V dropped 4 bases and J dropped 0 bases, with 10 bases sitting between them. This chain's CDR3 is CSVGAEISGANVLTF. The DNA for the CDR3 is TGCAGCGTTGGCGCGGAAATCTCTGGGGCCAACGTCCTGACTTTC.

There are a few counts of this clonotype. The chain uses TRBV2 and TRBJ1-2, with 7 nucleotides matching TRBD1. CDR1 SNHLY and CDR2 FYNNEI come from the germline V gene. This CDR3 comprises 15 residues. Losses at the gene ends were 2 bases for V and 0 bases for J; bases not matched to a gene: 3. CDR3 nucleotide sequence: TGTGCCAGCAGTGAAAACGGACAGGCTAACTATGGCTACACCTTC. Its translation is CASSENGQANYGYTF.

The CDR3 bases are TGTGCCATCAAGGGGGGACAGCCCTACAATGAGCAGTTCTTC. This encodes CAIKGGQPYNEQFF. This sequence joins TRBV10-3 and TRBJ2-1; TRBD1 is a possible D gene (7 bases). Germline V gene data show CDR1 as ENHRY and CDR2 as SYGVKD. The length of the CDR3 is 14 residues. Trimming shortened V by 7 bases and J by 2 bases, and 12 bases separated the two germline ends.

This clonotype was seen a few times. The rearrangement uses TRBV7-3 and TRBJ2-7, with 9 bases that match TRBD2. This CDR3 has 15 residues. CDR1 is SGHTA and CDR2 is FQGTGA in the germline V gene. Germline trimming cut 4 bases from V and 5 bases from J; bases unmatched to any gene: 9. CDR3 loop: CASSYGGLANDEQYF. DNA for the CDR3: TGTGCCAGCAGCTATGGCGGACTAGCGAACGACGAGCAGTACTTC.

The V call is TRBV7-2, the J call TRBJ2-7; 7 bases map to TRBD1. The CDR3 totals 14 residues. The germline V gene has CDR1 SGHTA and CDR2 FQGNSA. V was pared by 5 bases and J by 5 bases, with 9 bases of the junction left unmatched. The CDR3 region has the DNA TGTGCCAGCAGCCGAGACAGGGTCAGTCACGAGCAGTACTTC. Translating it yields CASSRDRVSHEQYF. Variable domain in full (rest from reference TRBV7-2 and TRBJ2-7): GAGVSQSPSNKVTEKGKDVELRCDPISGHTALYWYRQSLGQGLEFLIYFQGNSAPDKSGLPSDRFSAERTGGSVSTLTIQRTQQEDSAVYLCASSRDRVSHEQYFGPGTRLTVT.

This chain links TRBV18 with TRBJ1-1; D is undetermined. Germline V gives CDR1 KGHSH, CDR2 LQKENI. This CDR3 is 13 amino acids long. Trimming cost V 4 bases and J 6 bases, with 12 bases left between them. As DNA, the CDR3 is TGTGCCAGCTCACTGGTTCCCCGGCCTGAAGCTTTCTTT. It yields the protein CASSLVPRPEAFF.

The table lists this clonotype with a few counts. CDR3 nucleotides: TGTGCCAGCAGCTTGGGCGGGACAGAGAACTATGGCTACACCTTC. This sequence encodes CASSLGGTENYGYTF. V and J are TRBV5-4 and TRBJ1-2, with 7 nucleotides matching TRBD1. Losses at the gene ends were 0 bases for V and 2 bases for J; bases not matched to a gene: 4. Germline V gives CDR1 SGHNT, CDR2 YYREEE (reference sequence). The CDR3 loop spans 15 amino acids. The whole variable domain, remainder taken from reference TRBV5-4 and TRBJ1-2, is ETGVTQSPTHLIKTRGQQVTLRCSSQSGHNTVSWYQQALGQGPQFIFQYYREEENGRGNFPPRFSGLQFPNYSSELNVNALELDDSALYLCASSLGGTENYGYTFGSGTRLTVV.

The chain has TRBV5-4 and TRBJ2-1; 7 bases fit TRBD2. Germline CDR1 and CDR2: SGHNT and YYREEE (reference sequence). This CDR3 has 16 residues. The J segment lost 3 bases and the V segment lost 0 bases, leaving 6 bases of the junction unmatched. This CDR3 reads CASSLGAAGRYNEQFF. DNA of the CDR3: TGTGCCAGCAGCTTGGGCGCAGCGGGGCGCTACAATGAGCAGTTCTTC.

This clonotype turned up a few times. This CDR3 reads CASSLDLAGGIDTQYF. CDR3 nucleotides: TGTGCCAGCAGCTTAGACCTAGCGGGGGGGATTGATACGCAGTATTTT. V and J are TRBV11-2 and TRBJ2-3, with TRBD2 matching 12 bases. Germline V gene data show CDR1 as SGHAT and CDR2 as FQNNGV. The length of the CDR3 is 16 residues. The V and J ends lost 0 bases and 6 bases, in that order; junction bases with no gene match: 4.

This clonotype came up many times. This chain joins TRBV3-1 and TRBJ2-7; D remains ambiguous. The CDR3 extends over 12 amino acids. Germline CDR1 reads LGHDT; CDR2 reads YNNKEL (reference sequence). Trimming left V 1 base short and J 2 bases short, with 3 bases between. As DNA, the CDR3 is TGTGCCAGCAGCCAAGGGACCTACGAGCAGTACTTC. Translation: CASSQGTYEQYF.

The CDR3 sequence is CASSLGGYSTDTQYF. Written as DNA, the CDR3 is TGTGCCAGCAGCTTAGGGGGGTATAGCACAGATACGCAGTATTTT. The rearrangement joins TRBV7-2 to TRBJ2-3; perhaps D is TRBD1 or TRBD2 (5 bases each). CDR1 SGHTA and CDR2 FQGNSA come from the germline V gene. V dropped 1 base and J dropped 0 bases, with 8 bases sitting between them. The CDR3 consists of 15 residues.

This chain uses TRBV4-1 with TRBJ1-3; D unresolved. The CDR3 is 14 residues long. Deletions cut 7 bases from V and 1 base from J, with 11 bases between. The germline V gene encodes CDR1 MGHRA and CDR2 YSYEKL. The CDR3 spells CASTPVGSGNTIYF. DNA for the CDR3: TGCGCCAGCACTCCCGTGGGTTCTGGAAACACCATATATTTT.

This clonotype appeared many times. The CDR3 nucleotides read TGTGCCAGCAGCCAACTGAGCTCCTACAATGAGCAGTTCTTC. Amino acid sequence: CASSQLSSYNEQFF. The chain couples TRBV14 to TRBJ2-1; no definite D call. The CDR3 is 14 amino acids. Trimming stripped 2 bases from V and 0 bases from J, with 5 bases between. From germline, CDR1 is SGHDN and CDR2 FVKESK.

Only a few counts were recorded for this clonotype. Written as DNA, the CDR3 is TGTGCCAGCACGGAAAACTACAATGAGCAGTTCTTC. Translation gives CASTENYNEQFF. The chain uses TRBV2 and TRBJ2-1; the D is unclear. The germline CDR1 and CDR2 sequences are SNHLY and FYNNEI. This CDR3 has 12 residues. V lost 7 bases, J lost 3 bases, and 7 bases lay in between.

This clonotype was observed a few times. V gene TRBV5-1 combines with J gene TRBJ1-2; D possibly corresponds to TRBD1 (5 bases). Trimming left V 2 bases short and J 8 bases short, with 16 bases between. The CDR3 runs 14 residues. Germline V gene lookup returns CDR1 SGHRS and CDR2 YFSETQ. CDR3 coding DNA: TGCGCCAGCAGCTTTGGGACGCCTACCCAGGGCTACACCTTC. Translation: CASSFGTPTQGYTF.

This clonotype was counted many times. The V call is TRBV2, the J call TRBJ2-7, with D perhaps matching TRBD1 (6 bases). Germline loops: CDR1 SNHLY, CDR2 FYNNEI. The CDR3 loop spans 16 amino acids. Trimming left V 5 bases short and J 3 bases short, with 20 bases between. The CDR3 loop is CASSNHRGSAIYEQYF. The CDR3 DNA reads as TGTGCCAGCAGTAACCATAGGGGGTCCGCGATCTACGAGCAGTACTTC.

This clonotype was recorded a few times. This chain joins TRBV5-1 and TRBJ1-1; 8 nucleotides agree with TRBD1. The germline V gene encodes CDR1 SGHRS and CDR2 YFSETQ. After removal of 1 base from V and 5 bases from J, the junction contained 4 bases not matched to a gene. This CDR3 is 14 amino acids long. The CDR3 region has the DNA TGCGCCAGCAGCTTGCAGGGGGCGAGGACTGAAGCTTTCTTT. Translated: CASSLQGARTEAFF.

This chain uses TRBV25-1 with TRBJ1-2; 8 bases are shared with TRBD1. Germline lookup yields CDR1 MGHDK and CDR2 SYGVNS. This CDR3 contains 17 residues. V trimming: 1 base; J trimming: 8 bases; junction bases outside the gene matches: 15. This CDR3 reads CASSESGGQGRVWGYTF. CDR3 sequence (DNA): TGTGCCAGCAGTGAATCTGGCGGACAGGGAAGGGTCTGGGGCTACACCTTC.